This TCR beta chain derives from a study of response to subunit inactivated influenza vaccine. Points from the study as a whole: Authors suggested each seasonal flu vaccination may recruit only limited numbers of new T cells.

The sample holds a few counts of this clonotype. The antigen remains unidentified. TCRdb reprocessed the RT-PCR reads via MiXCR and lists one record per CDR3 protein. This sample carries 150,000 to 200,000 distinct CDR3 sequences, about 10% of them seen once, and the ten largest clones take roughly 36%. From germline, CDR1 is MGHRA and CDR2 YSYEKL. The CDR3 sequence is 13 residues long. V shed 0 bases and J shed 6 bases, with 9 bases lying between them. The chain links TRBV4-1 to TRBJ2-7, with D unclear. The sample in question was CD8+ T cells sorted from PBMCs, obtained less than 30 months after vaccination. The receptor was derived from a man aged 50-75 years who received an inactivated influenza vaccine. CDR3 nucleotide sequence: TGCGCCAGCAGCCAAGATATAAGATTCGAGCAGTACTTC. It yields the protein CASSQDIRFEQYF.